The clone carrying this TCR beta chain was detected a few times. Antigen unknown. This entry comes from a study of breast tumors, draining lymph nodes, adjacent tissues. The CDR3 covers 14 residues. V dropped 8 bases and J dropped 4 bases, with 15 bases sitting between them. Germline V gene lookup returns CDR1 MNHEY and CDR2 SVGAGI. MiXCR, applied by TCRdb to the multiplex PCR reads, yields one record per CDR3 protein. The table includes some 52,000 distinct CDR3 sequences, roughly 39% detected once. Broader study findings: That most tumor T cells come from lymph nodes remained unproven. Tumor repertoires ranked between lymph nodes and nontumor tissue in diversity, with V and J gene preferences. Tumor and nontumor repertoires were significantly more similar in luminal-like than in basal-like breast cancer.

The V gene is TRBV6-5, the J gene TRBJ2-1, with D perhaps matching TRBD1 (6 bases). What was sequenced was breast tumor tissue. The sequence was collected from a female donor with breast cancer. Some clones in this sample may be carry-over from other donors' samples. In DNA, the CDR3 is TGTGCCAGCCAACCCGGGACACCGTACAATGAGCAGTTCTTC. It is translated as CASQPGTPYNEQFF.